The T cell receptor beta chain described here comes from a study of molecular identifiers for immune sequencing clone quantification. General study points: Roughly 1 million naive cells reportedly did not prevent detection of spiked Jurkat TCR RNA from one cell. Barcodes shared by identical TCR molecules could lead to underestimated sizes of highly expanded clones.

This clonotype was seen at least ten times. As yet, its antigen is unknown. Germline loops: CDR1 MNHEY, CDR2 SVGEGT. V was trimmed by 3 bases and J by 1 base, leaving 12 bases between them. The CDR3 totals 15 residues. Construction of naive CD8 libraries employed roughly 18,000 to 1,000,000 sorted cells together with 10%, 30% or 50% RNA. Based on a CD8+CD4-CCR7+CD45RA+ profile, naive CD8 T cells were sorted. TCRdb processed the PCR reads anew with MiXCR; each CDR3 protein has one entry. The repertoire holds 90,000 or so distinct CDR3 sequences, with around 25% as singletons. The receptor's source is a human donor in good health. Some libraries in this study had Jurkat cell RNA spiked in. Sequencing was performed on naive CD8+ T cells from blood, with Jurkat cell RNA spiked in. Subset here: FACS-sorted CD8+CD4-CCR7+CD45RA+ naive T cells. The rearrangement links TRBV6-2 or TRBV6-3 to TRBJ1-1, with D hard to call. This CDR3 is CASSYWAGTNTEAFF. In DNA, the CDR3 is TGTGCCAGCAGTTATTGGGCAGGAACGAACACTGAAGCTTTCTTT.